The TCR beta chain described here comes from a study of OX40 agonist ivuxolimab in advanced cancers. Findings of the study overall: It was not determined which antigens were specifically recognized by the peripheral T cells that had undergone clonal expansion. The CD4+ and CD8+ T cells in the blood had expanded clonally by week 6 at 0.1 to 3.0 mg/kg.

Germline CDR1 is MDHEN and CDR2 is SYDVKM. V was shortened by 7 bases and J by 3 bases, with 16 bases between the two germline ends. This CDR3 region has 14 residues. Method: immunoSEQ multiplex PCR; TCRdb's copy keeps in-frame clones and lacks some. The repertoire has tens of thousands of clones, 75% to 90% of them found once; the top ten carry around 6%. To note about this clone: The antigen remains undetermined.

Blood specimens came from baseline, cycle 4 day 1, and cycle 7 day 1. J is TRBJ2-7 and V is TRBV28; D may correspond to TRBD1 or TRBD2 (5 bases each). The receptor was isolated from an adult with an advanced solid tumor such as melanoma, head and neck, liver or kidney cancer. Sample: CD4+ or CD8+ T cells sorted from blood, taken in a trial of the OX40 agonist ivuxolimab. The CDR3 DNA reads TGTGCCAGCACCCTCCGGGGCGGATACTACGAGCAGTACTTC. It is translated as CASTLRGGYYEQYF.